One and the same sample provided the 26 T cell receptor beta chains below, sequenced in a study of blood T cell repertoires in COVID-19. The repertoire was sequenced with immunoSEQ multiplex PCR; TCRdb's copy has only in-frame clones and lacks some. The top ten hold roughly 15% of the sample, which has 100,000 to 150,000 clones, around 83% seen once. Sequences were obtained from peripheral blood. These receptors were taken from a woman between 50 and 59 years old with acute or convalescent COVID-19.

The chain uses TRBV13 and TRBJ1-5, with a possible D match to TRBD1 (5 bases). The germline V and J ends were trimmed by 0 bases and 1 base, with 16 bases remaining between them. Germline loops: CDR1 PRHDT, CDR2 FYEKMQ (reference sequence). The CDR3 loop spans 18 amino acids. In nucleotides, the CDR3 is TGTGCCAGCAGCTTAGGTGGAGGGGTAGGCTGGAGCAATCAGCCCCAGCATTTT. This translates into CASSLGGGVGWSNQPQHF.

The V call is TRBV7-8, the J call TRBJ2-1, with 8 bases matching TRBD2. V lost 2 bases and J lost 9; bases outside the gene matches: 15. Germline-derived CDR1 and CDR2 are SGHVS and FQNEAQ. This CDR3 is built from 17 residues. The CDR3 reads CASSLNSFGRGGGEQFF. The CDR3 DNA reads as TGTGCCAGCAGCTTAAATTCGTTCGGTCGGGGGGGCGGTGAGCAGTTCTTC.

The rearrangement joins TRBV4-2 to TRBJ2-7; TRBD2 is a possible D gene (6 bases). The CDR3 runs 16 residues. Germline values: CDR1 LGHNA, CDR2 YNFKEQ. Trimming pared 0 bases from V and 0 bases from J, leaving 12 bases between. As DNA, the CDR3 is TGTGCCAGCAGCCAAGATGGCGGGGACCTCTCCTACGAGCAGTACTTC. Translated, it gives CASSQDGGDLSYEQYF.

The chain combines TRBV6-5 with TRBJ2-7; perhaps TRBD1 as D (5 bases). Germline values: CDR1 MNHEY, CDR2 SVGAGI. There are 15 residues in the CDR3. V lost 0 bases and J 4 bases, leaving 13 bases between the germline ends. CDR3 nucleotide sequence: TGTGCCAGCAGTTACTCGACCAGGGTGGGGTACGAGCAGTACTTC. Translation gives CASSYSTRVGYEQYF.

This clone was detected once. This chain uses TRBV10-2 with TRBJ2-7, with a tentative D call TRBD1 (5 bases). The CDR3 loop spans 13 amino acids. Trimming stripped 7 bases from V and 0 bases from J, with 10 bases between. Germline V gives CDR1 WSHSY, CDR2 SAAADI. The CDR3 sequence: CASKGDSSYEQYF. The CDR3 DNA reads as TGCGCCAGCAAAGGAGACAGCTCCTACGAGCAGTACTTC.

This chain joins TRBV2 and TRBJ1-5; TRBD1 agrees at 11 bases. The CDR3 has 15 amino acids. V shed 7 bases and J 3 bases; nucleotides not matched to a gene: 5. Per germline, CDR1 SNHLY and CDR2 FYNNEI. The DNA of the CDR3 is TGTGCCAGCAAGCGGGACAGGGGGGACAATCAGCCCCAGCATTTT. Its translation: CASKRDRGDNQPQHF.

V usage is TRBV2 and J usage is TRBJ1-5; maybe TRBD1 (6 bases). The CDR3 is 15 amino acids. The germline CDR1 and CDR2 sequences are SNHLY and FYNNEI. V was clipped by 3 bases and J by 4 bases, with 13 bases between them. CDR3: CASSEGGQQNQPQHF. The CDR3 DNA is TGTGCCAGCAGTGAGGGTGGACAGCAGAATCAGCCCCAGCATTTT.

CDR3: CASSDQQGANVLTF. The CDR3 bases are TGTGCCAGCAGTGACCAACAGGGGGCCAACGTCCTGACTTTC. This chain connects TRBV6-1 to TRBJ2-6; D is uncertain. This CDR3 is 14 amino acids long. Deletions cut 3 bases from V and 4 bases from J, with 7 bases between. Germline lookup yields CDR1 MNHNS and CDR2 SASEGT.

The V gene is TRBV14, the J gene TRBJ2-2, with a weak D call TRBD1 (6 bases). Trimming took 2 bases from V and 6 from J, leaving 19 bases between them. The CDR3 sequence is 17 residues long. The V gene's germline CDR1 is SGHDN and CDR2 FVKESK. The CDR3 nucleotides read TGTGCCAGCAGCCAACTGACAGGTCTGGTACGGGCCGGGGAGCTGTTTTTT. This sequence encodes CASSQLTGLVRAGELFF.

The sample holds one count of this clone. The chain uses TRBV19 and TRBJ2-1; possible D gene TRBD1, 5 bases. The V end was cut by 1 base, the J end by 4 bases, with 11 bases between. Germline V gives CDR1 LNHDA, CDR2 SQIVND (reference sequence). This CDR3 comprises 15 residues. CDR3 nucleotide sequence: TGTGCCAGTAGTATAGTATACGGACAATACAATGAGCAGTTCTTC. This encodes CASSIVYGQYNEQFF.

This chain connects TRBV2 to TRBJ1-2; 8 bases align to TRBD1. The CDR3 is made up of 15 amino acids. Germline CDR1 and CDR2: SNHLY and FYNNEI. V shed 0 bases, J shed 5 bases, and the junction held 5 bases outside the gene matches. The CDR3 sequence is CASSEADRVGYGYTF. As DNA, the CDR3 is TGTGCCAGCAGTGAAGCGGACAGGGTTGGGTATGGCTACACCTTC.

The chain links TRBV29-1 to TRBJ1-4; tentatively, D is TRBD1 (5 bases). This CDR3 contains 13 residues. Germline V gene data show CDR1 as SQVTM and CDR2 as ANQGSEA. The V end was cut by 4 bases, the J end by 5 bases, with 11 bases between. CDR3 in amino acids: CSVGQNRNEKLFF. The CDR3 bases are TGCAGCGTTGGACAGAATCGGAATGAAAAACTGTTTTTT.

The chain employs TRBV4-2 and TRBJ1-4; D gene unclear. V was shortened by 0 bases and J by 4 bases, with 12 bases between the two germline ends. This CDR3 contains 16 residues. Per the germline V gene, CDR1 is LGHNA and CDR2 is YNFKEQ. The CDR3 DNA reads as TGTGCCAGCAGCCAAGATCGGGCAGGACTTAATGAAAAACTGTTTTTT. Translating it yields CASSQDRAGLNEKLFF.

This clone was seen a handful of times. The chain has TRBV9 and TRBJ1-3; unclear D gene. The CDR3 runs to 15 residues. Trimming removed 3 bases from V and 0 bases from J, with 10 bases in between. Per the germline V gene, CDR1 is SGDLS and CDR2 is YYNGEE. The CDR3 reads CASSDEGTSGNTIYF. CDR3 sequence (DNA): TGTGCCAGCAGCGATGAGGGTACCTCTGGAAACACCATATATTTT.

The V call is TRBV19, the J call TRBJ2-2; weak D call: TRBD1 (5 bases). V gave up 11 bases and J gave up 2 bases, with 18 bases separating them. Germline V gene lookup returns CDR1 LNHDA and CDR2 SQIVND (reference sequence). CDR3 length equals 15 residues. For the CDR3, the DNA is TGTGCCTCCAATGGGGCAGGGTCAAACACCGGGGAGCTGTTTTTT. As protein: CASNGAGSNTGELFF.

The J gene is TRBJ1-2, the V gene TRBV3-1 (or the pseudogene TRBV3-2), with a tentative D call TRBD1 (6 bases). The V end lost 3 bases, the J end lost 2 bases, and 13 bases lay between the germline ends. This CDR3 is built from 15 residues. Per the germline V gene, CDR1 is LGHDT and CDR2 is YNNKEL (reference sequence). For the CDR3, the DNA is TGTGCCAGCAGCCATCGGGACAACCGAAACTATGGCTACACCTTC. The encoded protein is CASSHRDNRNYGYTF.

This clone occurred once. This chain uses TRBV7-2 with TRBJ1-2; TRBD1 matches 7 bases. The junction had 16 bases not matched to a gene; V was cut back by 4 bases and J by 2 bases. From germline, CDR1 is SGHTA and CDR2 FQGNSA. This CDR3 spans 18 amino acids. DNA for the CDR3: TGTGCCAGCAGCTCACTAAGACCATGGGACAGAAACAACTATGGCTACACCTTC. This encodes CASSSLRPWDRNNYGYTF. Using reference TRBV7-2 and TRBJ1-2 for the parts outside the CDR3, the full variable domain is GAGVSQSPSNKVTEKGKDVELRCDPISGHTALYWYRQSLGQGLEFLIYFQGNSAPDKSGLPSDRFSAERTGGSVSTLTIQRTQQEDSAVYLCASSSLRPWDRNNYGYTFGSGTRLTVV.

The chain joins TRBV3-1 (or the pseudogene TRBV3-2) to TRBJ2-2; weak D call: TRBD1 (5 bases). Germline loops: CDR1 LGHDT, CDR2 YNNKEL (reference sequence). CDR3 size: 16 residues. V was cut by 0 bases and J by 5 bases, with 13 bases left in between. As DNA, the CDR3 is TGTGCCAGCAGCCAAGAGAGGACACCCTCAACCGGGGAGCTGTTTTTT. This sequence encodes CASSQERTPSTGELFF.

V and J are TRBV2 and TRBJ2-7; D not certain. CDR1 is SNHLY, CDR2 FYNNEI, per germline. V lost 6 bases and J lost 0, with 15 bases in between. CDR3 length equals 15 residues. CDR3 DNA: TGTGCCAGCAGACCCCTCCCAGGTTCCTCCTACGAGCAGTACTTC. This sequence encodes CASRPLPGSSYEQYF.

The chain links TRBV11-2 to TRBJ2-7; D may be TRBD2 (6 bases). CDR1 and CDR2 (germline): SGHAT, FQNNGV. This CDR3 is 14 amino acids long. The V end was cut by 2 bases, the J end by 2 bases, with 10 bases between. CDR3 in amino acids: CASSLTGAPYEQYF. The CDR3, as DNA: TGTGCCAGCAGCTTAACGGGAGCCCCCTACGAGCAGTACTTC.

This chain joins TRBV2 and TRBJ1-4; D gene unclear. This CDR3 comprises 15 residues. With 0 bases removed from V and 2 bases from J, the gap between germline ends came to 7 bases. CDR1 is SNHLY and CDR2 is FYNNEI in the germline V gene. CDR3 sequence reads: CASSEARGTNEKLFF. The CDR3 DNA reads TGTGCCAGCAGTGAAGCCCGGGGTACTAATGAAAAACTGTTTTTT.

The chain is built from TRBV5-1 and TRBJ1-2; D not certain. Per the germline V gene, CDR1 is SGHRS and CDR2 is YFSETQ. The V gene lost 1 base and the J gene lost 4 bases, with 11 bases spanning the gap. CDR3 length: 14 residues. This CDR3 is CASSLSVSSYGYTF. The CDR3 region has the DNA TGCGCCAGCAGCTTGAGCGTCAGTTCCTATGGCTACACCTTC.

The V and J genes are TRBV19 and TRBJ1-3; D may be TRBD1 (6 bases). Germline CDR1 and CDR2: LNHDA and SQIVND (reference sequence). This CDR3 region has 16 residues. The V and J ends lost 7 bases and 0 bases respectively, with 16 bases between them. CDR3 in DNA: TGTGCCAGTAACCCCGACAGGACCTACTCTGGAAACACCATATATTTT. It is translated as CASNPDRTYSGNTIYF.

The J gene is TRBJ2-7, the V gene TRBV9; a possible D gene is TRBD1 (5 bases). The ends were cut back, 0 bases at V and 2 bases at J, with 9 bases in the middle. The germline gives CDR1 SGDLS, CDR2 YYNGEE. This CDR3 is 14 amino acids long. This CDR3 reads CASSVGRETYEQYF. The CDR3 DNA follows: TGTGCCAGCAGCGTAGGCAGGGAAACCTACGAGCAGTACTTC.

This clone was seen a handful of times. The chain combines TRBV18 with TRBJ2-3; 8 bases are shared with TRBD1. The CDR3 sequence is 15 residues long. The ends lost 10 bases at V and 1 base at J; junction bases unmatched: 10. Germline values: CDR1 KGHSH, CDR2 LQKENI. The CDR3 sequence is CATSRGPAGTDTQYF. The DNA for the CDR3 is TGTGCCACCTCCAGGGGGCCAGCGGGCACAGATACGCAGTATTTT. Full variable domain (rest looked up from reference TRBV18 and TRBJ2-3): NAGVMQNPRHLVRRRGQEARLRCSPMKGHSHVYWYRQLPEEGLKFMVYLQKENIIDESGMPKERFSAEFPKEGPSILRIQQVVRGDSAAYFCATSRGPAGTDTQYFGPGTRLTVL.

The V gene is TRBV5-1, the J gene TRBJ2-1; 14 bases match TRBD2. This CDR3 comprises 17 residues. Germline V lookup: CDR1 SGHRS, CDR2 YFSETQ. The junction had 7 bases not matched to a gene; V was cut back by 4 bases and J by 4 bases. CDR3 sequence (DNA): TGCGCCAGCAGCCTGATCCGGACTAGCGGGGGGTACAATGAGCAGTTCTTC. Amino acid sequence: CASSLIRTSGGYNEQFF.